Sequencing of this T cell receptor beta chain was carried out in a study of blood T cell repertoires in COVID-19. Original methodology: The assay estimated nucleated cells by amplifying reference gene primers. Generated by immunoSEQ multiplex PCR, the TCRdb table keeps only in-frame clones and is missing some. V, J and clone size are those of that table, while D and trimming were read from the DNA. The sample shows about 350,000 clones, 70% to 90% of them seen only once. The germline V gene has CDR1 MNHEY and CDR2 SVGAGI. Trimming took off 0 bases at V and 7 bases at J, with 13 bases between the two ends. The CDR3 is 16 amino acids.

This receptor was taken from a woman aged 25 to 39 who had recovered from COVID-19. Sequencing was performed on PBMCs or T cells enriched from blood (not recorded which). The chain carries TRBV6-5 and TRBJ1-6, with D unclear. The CDR3 region has the DNA TGTGCCAGCAGTTACTCCACTCCGACGGGGAATTCACCCCTCCACTTT. This codes for CASSYSTPTGNSPLHF.